Each of the 20 T cell receptor beta chains below was sequenced from the same sample in a study of T cell changes during pregnancy in multiple sclerosis. TCRdb's table, derived via immunoSEQ multiplex PCR, lists solely in-frame clones and lacks some. The sample contains around 38,000 clones, more than 85% of which appear only once. The starting material was CD8+ T cells from peripheral blood mononuclear cells, obtained in the third trimester of pregnancy. The receptors come from a female donor with multiple sclerosis, enrolled in a pregnancy study.

This chain connects TRBV5-1 to TRBJ2-1, with 7 bases matching TRBD2. Germline V CDR1 and CDR2: SGHRS, YFSETQ. The CDR3 is 17 amino acids. V dropped 1 base and J dropped 4; count of bases not matched to a gene: 11. The CDR3 sequence: CASSLRSGTLDYNEQFF. The CDR3 DNA sequence: TGCGCCAGCAGCTTGAGGAGCGGGACTCTCGATTACAATGAGCAGTTCTTC.

This clone was counted once. This chain joins TRBV7-2 and TRBJ2-5; D not certain. The length of the CDR3 is 14 residues. V was clipped by 5 bases and J by 1 base, with 11 bases between them. Germline V gives CDR1 SGHTA, CDR2 FQGNSA. CDR3 in amino acids: CASSPNRGQETQYF. CDR3 coding DNA: TGTGCCAGCAGCCCTAACCGTGGCCAAGAGACCCAGTACTTC.

CDR3 bases: TGTGCCAGCAGTGAGTCCGAGACCGGGGAGCTGTTTTTT. Translated: CASSESETGELFF. The rearrangement uses TRBV6-4 and TRBJ2-2; D ambiguous. This CDR3 has 13 residues. CDR1 and CDR2 from the germline V gene are MRHNA and SNTAGT. V shed 3 bases and J shed 5 bases, with 7 bases lying between them.

The genes are TRBV6-1 and TRBJ1-5, with a weak D call TRBD1 (6 bases). The CDR3 length is 13 residues. Germline CDR1 and CDR2: MNHNS and SASEGT. Trimming pared 5 bases from V and 5 bases from J, leaving 10 bases between. CDR3 in DNA: TGTGCCAGCAGTAGGACAGAATATCAGCCCCAGCATTTT. This gives the protein CASSRTEYQPQHF.

V usage is TRBV18 and J usage is TRBJ1-1; D unresolved. Germline loops: CDR1 KGHSH, CDR2 LQKENI. This CDR3 has 14 amino acids. V was shortened by 6 bases and J by 6 bases, with 17 bases between the two germline ends. The CDR3 DNA is TGTGCCAGCTCGGACGGGCTAAGGGAGGCTGAAGCTTTCTTT. This gives the protein CASSDGLREAEAFF.

CDR3 loop: CASRPPSGIECYYEQYF. The CDR3 bases are TGTGCAAGTCGCCCTCCCAGCGGGATAGAGTGTTACTACGAGCAGTACTTC. V and J are TRBV12-2 and TRBJ2-7; the table's D call, TRBD2, has no DNA check behind it. TRBV12-2 is tagged as a pseudogene. The CDR3 consists of 17 residues.

V is TRBV19 and J is TRBJ2-5, with TRBD1 identical over 7 bases. This CDR3 has 15 amino acids. The junction had 11 bases not matched to a gene; V was cut back by 5 bases and J by 5 bases. Germline CDR1 is LNHDA and CDR2 is SQIVND (reference sequence). The CDR3 DNA sequence: TGTGCCAGTAGTCCTAGGACAGGAGATATGGAGACCCAGTACTTC. Translated, it gives CASSPRTGDMETQYF. The full variable domain, with the rest looked up from reference TRBV19 and TRBJ2-5, is DGGITQSPKYLFRKEGQNVTLSCEQNLNHDAMYWYRQDPGQGLRLIYYSQIVNDFQKGDIAEGYSVSREKKESFPLTVTSAQKNPTAFYLCASSPRTGDMETQYFGPGTRLLVL.

The chain recombines TRBV5-6 with TRBJ2-7, with a tentative D call TRBD2 (7 bases). The V end was cut by 4 bases, the J end by 0 bases, with 17 bases between. Germline CDR1 SGHDT, CDR2 YYEEEE. The CDR3 totals 16 residues. For the CDR3, the DNA is TGTGCCAGCAGCCATCGATCCCGGGGGGCCTCCTACGAGCAGTACTTC. Protein product: CASSHRSRGASYEQYF.

As for this clone: Other DNA sequences in the same sample also yield this CDR3. The chain couples TRBV4-3 to TRBJ1-1; D unclear. Germline V CDR1 and CDR2: LGHNA, YSLEER. The CDR3 is 14 amino acids. With 2 bases removed from V and 6 bases from J, the gap between germline ends came to 13 bases. In DNA, the CDR3 is TGCGCCAGCAGCCAATCCCGGGGAGGGCCTGAAGCTTTCTTT. This codes for CASSQSRGGPEAFF.

This sequence joins TRBV27 and TRBJ2-7, with TRBD2 identical over 7 bases. The CDR3 consists of 15 residues. V dropped 4 bases and J dropped 3; count of bases not matched to a gene: 9. CDR1 MNHEY and CDR2 SMNVEV come from the germline V gene (reference sequence). CDR3 DNA: TGTGCCAGCAGTTGGGTCTTTGGCGGGAGCTACGAGCAGTACTTC. Translated: CASSWVFGGSYEQYF.

The rearrangement joins TRBV15 to TRBJ2-2, with 8 nucleotides matching TRBD1. Germline V gene lookup returns CDR1 LNHNV and CDR2 YYDKDF (reference sequence). The V and J ends lost 0 bases and 4 bases, in that order; junction bases with no gene match: 7. There are 17 residues in the CDR3. CDR3 nucleotide sequence: TGTGCCACCAGCAGAGATCCCAGGGGGCAAAGCACCGGGGAGCTGTTTTTT. It codes for CATSRDPRGQSTGELFF.

The CDR3 DNA is TGTGCCACCCCAAACCCCCCGAACAGGGAAAGCTACGAGCAGTACTTC. Its protein product is CATPNPPNRESYEQYF. The rearrangement links TRBV7-6 to TRBJ2-7; D is perhaps TRBD1 (6 bases). CDR3 length equals 16 residues. From germline, CDR1 is SGHVS and CDR2 FNYEAQ. Deletions cut 10 bases from V and 3 bases from J, with 25 bases between.

This clone was seen only once. This chain connects TRBV4-2 to TRBJ2-7; D is unresolved. Germline assignment: CDR1 LGHNA and CDR2 YNFKEQ. This CDR3 is built from 15 residues. V was pared by 1 base and J by 1 base, with 11 bases between. CDR3 nucleotide sequence: TGTGCCAGCAGCCAAGTTGAGTCTCCTTCCTACGAGCAGTACTTC. This encodes CASSQVESPSYEQYF.

The gene calls are TRBV13 and TRBJ2-1; 13 bases agree with TRBD2. The germline V gene encodes CDR1 PRHDT and CDR2 FYEKMQ (reference sequence). J lost 9 bases, V lost 1 base, and 6 bases had no gene match. CDR3 length: 16 residues. The CDR3 DNA is TGTGCCAGCAGCTTAGTACGGACTAGCGGGAGCGTTGAGCAGTTCTTC. Its translation is CASSLVRTSGSVEQFF.

This clone has a single count. V usage is TRBV9 and J usage is TRBJ1-2; D gene unclear. The V gene's germline CDR1 is SGDLS and CDR2 YYNGEE. CDR3 length: 14 residues. With 0 bases removed from V and 7 bases from J, the gap between germline ends came to 13 bases. This CDR3 reads CASSVDLNVGGYTF. The CDR3 DNA follows: TGTGCCAGCAGCGTAGATTTAAATGTCGGTGGCTACACCTTC. The full variable domain, with the rest looked up from reference TRBV9 and TRBJ1-2, is DSGVTQTPKHLITATGQRVTLRCSPRSGDLSVYWYQQSLDQGLQFLIQYYNGEERAKGNILERFSAQQFPDLHSELNLSSLELGDSALYFCASSVDLNVGGYTFGSGTRLTVV.

The rearrangement links TRBV13 to TRBJ2-7; TRBD2 agrees at 11 bases. In germline, CDR1 is PRHDT, CDR2 FYEKMQ (reference sequence). Losses at the gene ends were 5 bases for V and 6 bases for J; bases not matched to a gene: 12. This CDR3 comprises 16 residues. CDR3 DNA: TGTGCCAGCAGCCAAGCAGTAGCGGGAGGGATGGGCGAGCAGTACTTC. Translating gives CASSQAVAGGMGEQYF.

This chain uses TRBV4-3 with TRBJ1-5; D not certain. The V gene's germline CDR1 is LGHNA and CDR2 YSLEER. V gave up 0 bases and J gave up 1 base, with 7 bases separating them. There are 15 residues in the CDR3. DNA of the CDR3: TGCGCCAGCAGCCAAGATAGAAAGAGCAATCAGCCCCAGCATTTT. It translates to CASSQDRKSNQPQHF.

Remarks on this clone: Other DNA sequences of this sample code for an identical CDR3. The chain couples TRBV6-5 to TRBJ2-7, with D maybe TRBD1 (6 bases). The germline gives CDR1 MNHEY, CDR2 SVGAGI. The CDR3 covers 12 residues. V was trimmed by 5 bases and J by 3 bases, leaving 8 bases between them. The CDR3 DNA follows: TGTGCCAGCAGTGCCAGGGGCTACGAGCAGTACTTC. Encoded protein: CASSARGYEQYF.

The chain has TRBV7-2 and TRBJ2-3, with D tentatively TRBD2 (5 bases). Trimming pared 10 bases from V and 6 bases from J, leaving 11 bases between. Germline CDR1 and CDR2: SGHTA and FQGNSA. The CDR3 has 11 amino acids. CDR3 region: CATRAGDTQYF. Here the CDR3 DNA reads TGTGCCACCCGGGCGGGCGATACGCAGTATTTT.

The chain recombines TRBV13 with TRBJ2-6; 7 bases line up with TRBD1. The V segment lost 10 bases and the J segment 3 bases; nucleotides outside the gene matches: 15. The V gene's germline CDR1 is PRHDT and CDR2 FYEKMQ (reference sequence). This CDR3 has 17 residues. CDR3 DNA: TGTGCCACCTCAGGGGGACCCAGAAGTCTTGGGGCCAACGTCCTGACTTTC. It specifies CATSGGPRSLGANVLTF.